This T cell receptor beta chain came from a study of cytomegalovirus exposure and HLA in healthy donors. V lost 5 bases to trimming and J lost 8 bases, with 26 bases between them. The CDR3 is 17 residues long. Germline CDR1 is SGHTA and CDR2 is FQGNSA. PCR involved 60 Vbeta and 13 Jbeta primers. Sequenced by immunoSEQ multiplex PCR; TCRdb stores in-frame clones only, minus some. Counted here are some 120,000 clones, roughly 79% occurring once; the ten biggest clones make up approximately 3.1%. The chain uses TRBV7-2 and TRBJ2-3; maybe TRBD1 (9 bases). The receptor's source is a man aged 25-45 years in good health and CMV-seronegative. The sample was PBMCs. The CDR3 sequence is CASSPRGGTGFRGTQYF. The DNA of the CDR3 is TGTGCCAGCAGCCCCCGCGGGGGGACAGGGTTTAGGGGTACGCAGTATTTT.